The TCR beta chain described here comes from a study of naive and memory T cell subsets (dated by TCRdb to about 2017). Turning to the overall study: Sorted naive and memory T cell subsets from peripheral blood were analyzed in the study using a UMI-based, open-source pipeline for TCR alpha and beta sequencing. The results of the functional CMV T cell responses matched the IgG serology results in every case. RNA was DNase-treated and reverse transcribed with TCR constant-region primers, mostly using SuperScript III. Overall study results and their limits: Following error correction, more than 95% of naive TCR sequences occurred only once, which made naive abundance distributions much steeper than those of memory subsets. Clonotypes were defined as single alpha or beta chain sequences, not paired alpha/beta receptors. RNA-based TCR counts may be affected by expression changes linked to T cell activation and differentiation. No ground truth was available to validate the repertoire findings for the naive and memory subsets. In both CD4 and CD8 cells, the Gini index increased while Shannon and inverse Simpson diversity decreased from naive through CM, EM and EMRA. A few larger clonotypes were present in naive repertoires, particularly the CD8 repertoires, and these clonotypes were possibly memory cells re-expressing CD45RA. A power law was followed by TCR abundance, with an exponent that differed between naive and memory subsets but was consistent across the three individuals.

To note about this clonotype: This clone's antigen is unknown. Within one base of it there is no much larger clone, and no base qualities were kept.

From the second PCR step onward, the TCR alpha chain libraries and the TCR beta chain libraries were amplified separately. The CMV status of each donor was determined by measuring IFNgamma production from CD4+ T cells after fresh PBMCs had been stimulated overnight with CMV viral lysate. Miltenyi beads were used first to positively select CD4 T cells, and CD8 T cells were then positively selected from the CD4-negative fraction. Cells were stained for CD3, CD4, CD8, CD45RA, CD27 and a live/dead dye and were sorted on a BD Aria II into four subsets based on CD45RA and CD27. A few healthy volunteers provided blood, and each donor's sample was split into CD4 and CD8 T cells and then further divided into four differentiation subsets. About 120 ml of peripheral blood was drawn per donor, and PBMC were isolated by Ficoll-Paque PLUS density-gradient centrifugation. The sorted cells were lysed in RLT buffer, after which RNA was extracted using a Qiagen RNeasy kit and kept at -80 degrees C.

The method behind the library was UMI-ligation and nested PCR. An equimolar mix of two oligonucleotides covering both TRBC1 and TRBC2 was used as the beta constant-region primer. Four rounds of PCR, combining the SP2 primer with nested alpha and beta constant-region primers, were used to amplify the ligated cDNA. A single-stranded oligonucleotide bearing the SP2 primer plus a 12-nucleotide UMI was ligated onto the 3' end of the cDNA by T4 RNA ligase 1. Incubation of the ligation reaction was carried out at 16 degrees C for about 19-25 hours. To avoid over-amplification, PCR2 was usually performed as a SYBR Green qPCR and halted once a predetermined threshold was reached. Apart from the first purification, every purification step used Agencourt AMPure XP magnetic beads. Library amounts were measured by Qubit and library quality was assessed on a TapeStation, where the main peak was expected at around 650 bp. Sequencing of the pooled libraries was done on an Illumina MiSeq using v2 2x251 paired-end kits, which typically yielded roughly 1-2.1 million reads per sample. Each sample library was pooled at roughly 4 nM, and about 4.5-7.5% PhiX was included to improve cluster recognition. The paper's processing steps were these. Decombinator assigned V and J genes to Demultiplexor-processed FASTQ reads by tag matching, allowing a single base-pair mismatch. By using UMIs, Collapsinator corrected both sequencing errors and the frequency errors caused by PCR heterogeneity. TCRs were translated and CDR3s were extracted from the conserved cysteine to the FGXG phenylalanine by CDR3Translator, with non-productive sequences being flagged. Gini, Shannon entropy and inverse Simpson indices were calculated on repertoires that had been subsampled to equal numbers of UMI-defined TCRs. Power-law fits to clonotype abundance distributions were performed by maximum likelihood within the linear range. When run on a single naive CD8 sample, MIGEC and the pipeline yielded similar UMI counts, similar unique TCR numbers and similar clonal distributions. One analysis removed from the naive repertoire any naive TCRs that were also found in any memory subset from the same donor. A set of several thousand CMV-associated CDR3 sequences, compiled from VDJdb and a published dataset, was used to search the repertoires. TCRdb's own reprocessing of the public reads used fastp at Q25 and MiXCR and kept productive beta chains. Entries are consolidated by CDR3 protein sequence, retaining the most common genes and DNA. In this record, the V and J calls reflect TCRdb's handling and not the investigators' own analysis. The sample includes 120,000 to 150,000 distinct CDR3 sequences, with under 25% observed a single time. 0.6% to 0.8% of the sample belongs to the ten largest clones.

V loses 3 bases of germline sequence and J loses 4 bases, and the interval between the two ends is 13 bases. The CDR3 covers 14 residues, taking in both the cysteine and the phenylalanine. Only CDR3 DNA is held: 42 bases, read in frame from base 1. According to the germline V gene (reference sequence), CDR1 reads SGHKS and CDR2 reads YYEKEE. Rearrangement joined TRBV5-5 to TRBJ1-2; 6 matching bases give a weak D call of TRBD1. The sequencing input was naive CD8+ T cells from blood. The sample's cell subset or site, from its label and the paper: naive T cells, CD45RA high CD27+. This clonotype was obtained from a human donor in good health. The bases are TGTGCCAGCAGCTATGAGACAGGAGGCTATGGCTACACCTTC. The translation is CASSYETGGYGYTF.